A selection of T cell receptor beta chains follows, all from one sample in a study of breast tumors, draining lymph nodes, adjacent tissues. In TCRdb, the multiplex PCR reads were re-called with MiXCR into one record per CDR3 protein. Among under 250,000 distinct CDR3 sequences listed, about 30% were seen once. Sequencing was done on a sample of axillary lymph node tissue. These receptors all come from a female donor with breast cancer. Some clones in this sample may be carry-over from other donors' samples. Both conserved end residues are part of each CDR3. D genes are given only for firm matches. Expanded clones are given a class, and other clones once, few, many or no size at all.

CDR3 DNA,CDR3 protein,clone size,V gene,J gene,D gene
TGTGCTAGTTCTACTGCGGGGGAGGGGGACACTGAAGCTTTCTTT,CASSTAGEGDTEAFF,.,TRBV12-5,TRBJ1-1,.
TGTGCCAGCAGGTCCTCGGCGGGGCCAGATACGCAGTATTTT,CASRSSAGPDTQYF,many,TRBV11-3,TRBJ2-3,.
TGCGCCAGCAGGGACAACTATGGCTACACCTTC,CASRDNYGYTF,once,TRBV5-1,TRBJ1-2,.
TGCGCCAGCAGCGCGCGTCAAAACGCGAACACCGGGGAGCTGTCTTGG,CASSARQNANTGELSW,.,TRBV5-1,TRBJ2-2,.
TGTGCTAGCAGCTTAGCGGGCCGTGACCAAGAGACCCAGTACTTC,CASSLAGRDQETQYF,.,TRBV7-7,TRBJ2-5,TRBD2
TGTGCCATCAGCGTGGAGGGTTATGAAAAACCGCTTTTT,CAISVEGYEKPLF,once,TRBV10-3,TRBJ1-4,.
TGCAGTGCTAGAGATAGGTCCGCTCACGGGGCGGGAGATACGCAGTATTTT,CSARDRSAHGAGDTQYF,many,TRBV20-1,TRBJ2-3,.
TGTGCCAGCAGTGAAACTAGCGCTAATGAAAAACTGTTTTTT,CASSETSANEKLFF,.,TRBV2,TRBJ1-4,.
TGTGCCACCAGTGATTTTCGGACTAGCGGGAGGGCAGATACGCAGTATTTT,CATSDFRTSGRADTQYF,many,TRBV24-1,TRBJ2-3,TRBD2
TGTGCCAGCAGAAAAGGGACAACTCAAGAGACCCAGTACTTC,CASRKGTTQETQYF,many,TRBV12-3/TRBV12-4,TRBJ2-5,.
TGTGCCAGCAGCTTAAACGCTGGCACAGATACGCAGTATTTT,CASSLNAGTDTQYF,many,TRBV5-8,TRBJ2-3,.
TGTGCCAGTAGTATTCGGGTCTCCGGACCAGATGTGCCAGATACGCAGTATTTT,CASSIRVSGPDVPDTQYF,many,TRBV19,TRBJ2-3,.
TGTGCCAGCAGCCAACTTAATCAGGGAAGTCGCAATGAGCAGTTCTTC,CASSQLNQGSRNEQFF,.,TRBV4-2,TRBJ2-1,.
TGTGCCACCAGTGAACACACCGGGGAGCTGTTTTTT,CATSEHTGELFF,.,TRBV24-1,TRBJ2-2,.
TGCAGTGGGGCAGACAAACTTAAATCCTCCAATGAGCAGTTCTTC,CSGADKLKSSNEQFF,few,TRBV20-1,TRBJ2-1,.
TGCAGTGCTAGAACAGCGGGGGGGGGCACAGATACGCAGTATTTT,CSARTAGGGTDTQYF,once,TRBV20-1,TRBJ2-3,TRBD2
TGTGCCAGCAGCGTAGGCCGGGGGAGCTCCTACGAGCAGTACTTC,CASSVGRGSSYEQYF,many,TRBV9,TRBJ2-7,.
TGTGCCAGCAGCTTTGAGGCGGGGGGGAACACCGGGGAGCTGTTTTTT,CASSFEAGGNTGELFF,.,TRBV5-8,TRBJ2-2,TRBD2
TGTGCCAGCAGCGTAGGAGGAGGGACAGGGGGATCCTACAATGAGCAGTTCTTC,CASSVGGGTGGSYNEQFF,.,TRBV9,TRBJ2-1,TRBD1
TGTGCCAGCAGCTTAACCGTAGCCAGGGGTCCTTATGGCTACACCTTC,CASSLTVARGPYGYTF,.,TRBV7-2,TRBJ1-2,.
TGCAGCGTTGAAGATTACTACGAGCAGTACTTC,CSVEDYYEQYF,.,TRBV29-1,TRBJ2-7,.
TGCGCCAGCAGCTCGGGACAGGGGACCGGAAACACCATATATTTT,CASSSGQGTGNTIYF,many,TRBV5-1,TRBJ1-3,TRBD1
TGTGCCATCAGTGGGGACCTTAACATTGAAGCTTTCTTT,CAISGDLNIEAFF,.,TRBV10-3,TRBJ1-1,.
TGTGCCAGCAGTTTCCGCGGGACTAGCGGGAGGGTCTCAGATACGCAGTATTTT,CASSFRGTSGRVSDTQYF,few,TRBV12-3/TRBV12-4,TRBJ2-3,TRBD2
TGTGCCAGCAGTTTATTGGGGAGAGAGCAGTTCTTC,CASSLLGREQFF,.,TRBV27,TRBJ2-1,.
TGTGCCAGCAGCCGGCGGCGGGGGAGTAAAGGAGAGACCCAGTACTTC,CASSRRRGSKGETQYF,.,TRBV3-1,TRBJ2-5,TRBD2
TGCAGCGTTGAAGTGGAGGCCACAGATACGCAGTATTTT,CSVEVEATDTQYF,many,TRBV29-1,TRBJ2-3,.
TGTGCCGGGCAGACTAGCGGAGGCTGGGAGCAGTACTTC,CAGQTSGGWEQYF,.,TRBV9,TRBJ2-7,TRBD2
TGTGCCAGCAGTGGCCGACTAGCCTACTACGAGCAGTACTTC,CASSGRLAYYEQYF,many,TRBV25-1,TRBJ2-7,TRBD2
TGTGCCACACCCCGATTACGAGCGGGAGGCCGTCTCTTC,CATPRLRAGGRLF,many,TRBV6-2/TRBV6-3,TRBJ2-1,TRBD2
TGTGCCAGCAGTCGGACGGGGAGAGAAAAACTGTTTTTT,CASSRTGREKLFF,.,TRBV6-6,TRBJ1-4,.
TGTGCCTGGAGTGCTGGGAGTTATGAAAAACTGTTTTTT,CAWSAGSYEKLFF,many,TRBV30,TRBJ1-4,.
TGTGCCAGCAGCTCAGCCTATACGCAGTATTTT,CASSSAYTQYF,few,TRBV11-1,TRBJ2-3,.
TGTGCCAGCAGTTTACCCGGGACGGGATATGAAAAACTGTTTTTT,CASSLPGTGYEKLFF,many,TRBV28,TRBJ1-4,.
TGTGCCAGTAGTGGCGGGTTGATTGGGACCGGGGAGCTGTTTTTT,CASSGGLIGTGELFF,many,TRBV6-1,TRBJ2-2,.
TGTGCCAGCAGCTTAACGCTCGCCCCGGCGGGCGAGCAGTACTTC,CASSLTLAPAGEQYF,many,TRBV7-2,TRBJ2-7,.
TGTGCCTGGACTAGCGGGAGCACAGATACGCAGTATTTT,CAWTSGSTDTQYF,many,TRBV30,TRBJ2-3,TRBD2
TGTGCCAGCAGCACCCGGACAGTTTACACTGAAGCTTTCTTT,CASSTRTVYTEAFF,few,TRBV11-3,TRBJ1-1,.
TGTGCCAGCAGCCACGCCCCGGAATCACCCCTCCACTTT,CASSHAPESPLHF,many,TRBV7-6,TRBJ1-6,.
TGTGCCAGCAGCTTTGGTAATACCGTTGAGACCCAGTACTTC,CASSFGNTVETQYF,many,TRBV5-4,TRBJ2-5,.
TGTGCCAGCAGCTGGGGGGGCAGGGGTACAGATACGCAGTATTTT,CASSWGGRGTDTQYF,.,TRBV5-4,TRBJ2-3,.
TGCAGTCCGTCCCACTCAGGAGGAATAAGCACAGATACGCAGTATTTT,CSPSHSGGISTDTQYF,many,TRBV20-1,TRBJ2-3,.